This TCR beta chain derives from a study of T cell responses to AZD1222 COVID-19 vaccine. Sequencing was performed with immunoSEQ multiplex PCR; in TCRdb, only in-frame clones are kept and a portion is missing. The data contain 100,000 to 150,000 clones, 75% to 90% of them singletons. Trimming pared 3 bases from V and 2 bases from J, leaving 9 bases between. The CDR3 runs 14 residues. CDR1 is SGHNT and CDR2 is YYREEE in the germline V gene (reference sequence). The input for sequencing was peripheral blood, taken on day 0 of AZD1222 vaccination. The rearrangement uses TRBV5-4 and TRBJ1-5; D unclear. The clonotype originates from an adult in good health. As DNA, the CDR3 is TGTGCCAGCAGCTCGAGCCTGGGCAATCAGCCCCAGCATTTT. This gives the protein CASSSSLGNQPQHF.